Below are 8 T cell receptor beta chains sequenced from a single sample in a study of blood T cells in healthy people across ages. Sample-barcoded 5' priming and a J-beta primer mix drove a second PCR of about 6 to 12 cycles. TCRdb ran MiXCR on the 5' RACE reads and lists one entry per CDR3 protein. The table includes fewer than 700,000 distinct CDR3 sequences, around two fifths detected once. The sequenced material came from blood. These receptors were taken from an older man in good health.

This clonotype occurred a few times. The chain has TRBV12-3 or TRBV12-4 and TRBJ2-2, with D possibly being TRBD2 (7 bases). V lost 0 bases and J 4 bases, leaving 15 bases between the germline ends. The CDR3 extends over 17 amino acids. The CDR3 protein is CASSLASGGGRTGELFF. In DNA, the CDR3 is TGTGCCAGCAGTTTAGCTTCCGGCGGGGGCCGCACCGGGGAGCTGTTTTTT.

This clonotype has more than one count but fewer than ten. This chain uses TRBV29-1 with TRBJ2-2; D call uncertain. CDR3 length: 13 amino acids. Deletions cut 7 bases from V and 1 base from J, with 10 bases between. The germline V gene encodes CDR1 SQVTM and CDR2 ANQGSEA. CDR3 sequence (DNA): TGCAGCGGATGGTACGGGAACACCGGGGAGCTGTTTTTT. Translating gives CSGWYGNTGELFF.

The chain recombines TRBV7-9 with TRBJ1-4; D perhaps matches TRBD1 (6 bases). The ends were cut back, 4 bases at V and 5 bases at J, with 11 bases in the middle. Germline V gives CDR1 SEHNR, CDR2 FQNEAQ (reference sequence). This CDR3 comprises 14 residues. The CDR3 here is CASSYLQGNEKLFF. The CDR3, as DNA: TGTGCCAGCAGCTATTTGCAGGGGAATGAAAAACTGTTTTTT.

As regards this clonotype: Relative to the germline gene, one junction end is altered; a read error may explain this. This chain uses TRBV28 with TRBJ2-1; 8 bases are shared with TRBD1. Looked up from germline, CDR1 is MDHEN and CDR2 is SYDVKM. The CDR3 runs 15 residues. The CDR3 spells CASSPQGARFNKQFF. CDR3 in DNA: TGTGCCAGCAGTCCTCAGGGGGCGCGTTTCAATAAGCAGTTCTTC.

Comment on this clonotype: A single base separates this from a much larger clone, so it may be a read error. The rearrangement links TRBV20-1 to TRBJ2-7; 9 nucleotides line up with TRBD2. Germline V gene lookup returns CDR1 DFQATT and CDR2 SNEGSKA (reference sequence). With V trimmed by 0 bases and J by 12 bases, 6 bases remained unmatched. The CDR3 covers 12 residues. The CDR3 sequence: CSARDDSGRTYF. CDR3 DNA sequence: TGCAGTGCTAGAGACGATAGCGGGAGAACGTACTTC.

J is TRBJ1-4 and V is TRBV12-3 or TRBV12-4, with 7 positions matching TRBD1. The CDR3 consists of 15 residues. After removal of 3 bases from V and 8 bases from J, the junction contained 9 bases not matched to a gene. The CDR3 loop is CASSFRTGGLEKLFF. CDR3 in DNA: TGTGCCAGCAGTTTCAGGACAGGCGGGCTAGAAAAACTGTTTTTT.

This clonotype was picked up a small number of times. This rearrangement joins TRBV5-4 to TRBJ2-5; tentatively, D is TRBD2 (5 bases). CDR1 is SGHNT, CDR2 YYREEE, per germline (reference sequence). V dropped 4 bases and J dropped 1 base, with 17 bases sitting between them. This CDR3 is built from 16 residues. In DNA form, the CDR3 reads TGTGCCAGCAGCCGGGCGGGTCTAGGGTCCCAAGAGACCCAGTACTTC. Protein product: CASSRAGLGSQETQYF.

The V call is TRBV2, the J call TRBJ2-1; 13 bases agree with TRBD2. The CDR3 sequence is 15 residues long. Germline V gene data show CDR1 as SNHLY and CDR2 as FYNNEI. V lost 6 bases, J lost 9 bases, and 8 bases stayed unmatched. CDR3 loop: CASSAGLAGVGEQFF. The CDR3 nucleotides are TGTGCCAGCAGCGCCGGACTAGCGGGAGTCGGTGAGCAGTTCTTC.